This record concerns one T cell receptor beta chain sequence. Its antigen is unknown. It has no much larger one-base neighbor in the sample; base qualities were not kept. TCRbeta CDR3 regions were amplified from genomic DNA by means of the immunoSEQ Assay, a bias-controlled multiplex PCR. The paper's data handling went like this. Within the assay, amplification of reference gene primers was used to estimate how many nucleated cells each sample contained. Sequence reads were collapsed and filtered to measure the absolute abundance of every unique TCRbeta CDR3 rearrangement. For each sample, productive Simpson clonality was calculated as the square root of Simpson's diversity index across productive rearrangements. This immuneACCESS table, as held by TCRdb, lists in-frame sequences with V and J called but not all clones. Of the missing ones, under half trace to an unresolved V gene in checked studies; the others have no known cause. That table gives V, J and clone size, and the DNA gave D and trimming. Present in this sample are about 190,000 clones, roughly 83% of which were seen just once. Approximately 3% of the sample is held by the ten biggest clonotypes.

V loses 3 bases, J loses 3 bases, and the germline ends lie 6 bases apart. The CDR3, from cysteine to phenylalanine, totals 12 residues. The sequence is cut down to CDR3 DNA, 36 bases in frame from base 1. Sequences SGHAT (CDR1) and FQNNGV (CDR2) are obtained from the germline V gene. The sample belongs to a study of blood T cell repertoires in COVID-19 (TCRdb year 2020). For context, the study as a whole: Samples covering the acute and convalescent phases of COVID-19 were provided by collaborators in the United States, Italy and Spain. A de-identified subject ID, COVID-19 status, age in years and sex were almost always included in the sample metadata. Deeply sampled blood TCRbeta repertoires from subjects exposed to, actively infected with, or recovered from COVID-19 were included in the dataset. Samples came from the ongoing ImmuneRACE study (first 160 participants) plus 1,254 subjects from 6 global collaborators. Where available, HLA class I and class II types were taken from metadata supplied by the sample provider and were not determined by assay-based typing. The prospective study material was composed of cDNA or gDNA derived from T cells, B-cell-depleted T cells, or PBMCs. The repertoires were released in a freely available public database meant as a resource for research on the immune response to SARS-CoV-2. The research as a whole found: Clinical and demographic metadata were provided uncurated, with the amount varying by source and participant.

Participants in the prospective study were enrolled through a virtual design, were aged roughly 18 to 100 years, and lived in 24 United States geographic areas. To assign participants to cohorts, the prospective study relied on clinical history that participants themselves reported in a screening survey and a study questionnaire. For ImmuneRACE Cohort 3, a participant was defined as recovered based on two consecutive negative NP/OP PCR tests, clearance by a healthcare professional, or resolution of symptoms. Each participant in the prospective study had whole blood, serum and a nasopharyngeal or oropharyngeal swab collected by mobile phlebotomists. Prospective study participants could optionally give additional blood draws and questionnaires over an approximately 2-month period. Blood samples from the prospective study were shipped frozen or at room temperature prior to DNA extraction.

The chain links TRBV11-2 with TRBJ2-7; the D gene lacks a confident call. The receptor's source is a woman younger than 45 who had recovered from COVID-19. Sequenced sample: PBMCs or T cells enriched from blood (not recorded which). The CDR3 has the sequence CASSLGSYEQYF. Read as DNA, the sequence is TGTGCCAGCAGCTTGGGCAGCTACGAGCAGTACTTC. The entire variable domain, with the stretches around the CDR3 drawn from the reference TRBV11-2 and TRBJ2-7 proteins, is EAGVAQSPRYKIIEKRQSVAFWCNPISGHATLYWYQQILGQGPKLLIQFQNNGVVDDSQLPKDRFSAERLKGVDSTLKIQPAKLEDSAVYLCASSLGSYEQYFGPGTRLTVT.